The clone carrying this T cell receptor (beta chain) was observed a few times. The antigen is undetermined. TRB was amplified from about 250-500 ng of blood genomic DNA. This CDR3 region has 15 residues. The germline gives CDR1 MNHEY, CDR2 SVGAGI. The germline V and J ends were trimmed by 2 bases and 3 bases, with 13 bases remaining between them. The data originate from a study of T and B cells in COVID-19 patients. Study background: Peripheral blood came from COVID-19 patients with active infection or after recovery. Critical illness requiring mechanical ventilation or extracorporeal membrane oxygenation affected about 65% of the 20 active-infection patients. Study-level results: No sequencing was yet done of CD4+, regulatory or CD8+ subsets, or of SARS-CoV-2-responsive or tetramer+ sorted cells. At recovery TRB diversity and richness exceeded healthy donors, after highly clonal active COVID-19 repertoires.

TRB rearrangements were amplified by multiplex PCR with BIOMED2 TRB-A/B primers. TCRdb reprocessed the multiplex PCR reads via MiXCR and lists one record per CDR3 protein. The data contain approximately 14,000 distinct CDR3 sequences, around 28% of them singletons. Sample: blood. The sequence derives from a human donor who had recovered from COVID-19. This chain connects TRBV6-5 to TRBJ1-1; D call uncertain. Here the CDR3 DNA reads TGTGCCAGCAGTTACACTCTACGTGGGGACACTGAAGCTTTCTTT. This gives the protein CASSYTLRGDTEAFF.